Listed here are 25 T cell receptor beta chains from one sample, sequenced in a study of a mutant IDH1 vaccine in newly diagnosed glioma. As for time point: week 11, during vaccination. Alongside topical imiquimod, each dose of vaccine comprised 300 ug of mutant IDH1 20-mer peptide. Produced via immunoSEQ multiplex PCR; TCRdb's table is partial and in-frame only. The data contain tens of thousands of clones, about 91% of them singletons. No antigen has been identified for these receptors. Sequencing was performed on PBMCs, taken from a glioma patient whose treatment included an IDH1 peptide vaccine. The receptors come from a man between 45 and 60 years old with glioma.

This chain joins TRBV7-9 and TRBJ2-5; TRBD2 matches 11 bases. The V gene's germline CDR1 is SEHNR and CDR2 FQNEAQ (reference sequence). Trimming at V came to 6 bases and at J to 5 bases, leaving 2 bases not matched to a gene. This CDR3 has 13 amino acids. CDR3 bases: TGTGCCAGCAGACCTAGCGGGGGGGAGACCCAGTACTTC. Protein product: CASRPSGGETQYF.

The rearrangement joins TRBV6-5 to TRBJ1-2, with D hard to call. Germline V gives CDR1 MNHEY, CDR2 SVGAGI. CDR3 length equals 13 residues. The V gene lost 2 bases and the J gene lost 6 bases, with 10 bases spanning the gap. In nucleotides, the CDR3 is TGTGCCAGCAGTTACAACGGGGTAGATGGCTACACCTTC. It translates to CASSYNGVDGYTF.

CDR3 amino acids: CATSRDGQGAVYNEQFF. DNA for the CDR3: TGTGCCACCAGCAGAGATGGACAGGGGGCAGTGTACAATGAGCAGTTCTTC. The genes are TRBV15 and TRBJ2-1; 11 bases fit TRBD1. The germline CDR1 and CDR2 sequences are LNHNV and YYDKDF (reference sequence). Trimming took 0 bases from V and 4 from J; bases not matched to a gene: 5. The CDR3 consists of 17 residues.

This clone was found once. CDR3 loop: CASSPSSGSVGEQFF. In DNA form, the CDR3 reads TGTGCCAGCAGCCCATCTAGCGGGAGTGTCGGTGAGCAGTTCTTC. J is TRBJ2-1 and V is TRBV9, with 10 nucleotides matching TRBD2. This CDR3 has 15 amino acids. The trim removed 4 bases at V and 9 bases at J, leaving 10 bases unmatched. Germline CDR1 is SGDLS and CDR2 is YYNGEE.

The chain employs TRBV2 and TRBJ1-1, with 8 bases that match TRBD1. V lost 7 bases to trimming and J lost 4 bases; unmatched junction nucleotides: 17. Germline assignment: CDR1 SNHLY and CDR2 FYNNEI. This CDR3 is built from 17 residues. CDR3 sequence reads: CASIFSGQGRGITEAFF. The DNA of the CDR3 is TGTGCCAGCATCTTCTCCGGACAGGGTAGGGGTATCACTGAAGCTTTCTTT.

This clone was seen once. This chain joins TRBV27 and TRBJ1-5; a weak D match, TRBD1 (5 bases). The CDR3 sequence is 15 residues long. Germline V gives CDR1 MNHEY, CDR2 SMNVEV (reference sequence). The V end was cut by 3 bases, the J end by 0 bases, with 9 bases between. DNA of the CDR3: TGTGCCAGCAGTTTGACAGTCCCTAGCAATCAGCCCCAGCATTTT. This codes for CASSLTVPSNQPQHF.

J is TRBJ1-5 and V is TRBV25-1, with no clear D. The germline V and J ends were trimmed by 0 bases and 7 bases, with 19 bases remaining between them. CDR1 is MGHDK, CDR2 SYGVNS, per germline. CDR3 size: 17 residues. This CDR3 is CASSEYPHHSLGQPQHF. CDR3 DNA: TGTGCCAGCAGTGAATACCCCCATCACAGTCTAGGACAGCCCCAGCATTTT.

This clone was observed a single time. This chain joins TRBV5-8 and TRBJ1-6; no reliable D call. The CDR3 runs to 15 residues. Germline values: CDR1 SGHTS, CDR2 YDEGEE. V was trimmed by 0 bases and J by 0 bases, leaving 4 bases between them. The CDR3 protein is CASSLGGSYNSPLHF. The CDR3 DNA is TGTGCCAGCAGCTTGGGGGGCTCCTATAATTCACCCCTCCACTTT.

The chain carries TRBV21-1 and TRBJ2-7; no DNA check was done on the table's D call, TRBD2. TRBV21-1 is a known pseudogene. The length of the CDR3 is 11 residues. The CDR3 loop reads CASSSPEEQYF. DNA for the CDR3: TGTGCCAGCAGCTCCCCTGAGGAGCAGTACTTC.

V gene TRBV5-1 combines with J gene TRBJ2-5; tentative D call: TRBD1 (5 bases). With 3 bases removed from V and 5 bases from J, the gap between germline ends came to 17 bases. The CDR3 length is 15 residues. Germline V gene sequence: CDR1 SGHRS, CDR2 YFSETQ. The CDR3: CASSSTPTETETQYF. The CDR3, as DNA: TGCGCCAGCAGCTCTACACCGACAGAAACGGAGACCCAGTACTTC. The full variable domain, rest sourced from reference TRBV5-1 and TRBJ2-5, is KAGVTQTPRYLIKTRGQQVTLSCSPISGHRSVSWYQQTPGQGLQFLFEYFSETQRNKGNFPGRFSGRQFSNSRSEMNVSTLELGDSALYLCASSSTPTETETQYFGPGTRLLVL.

The V and J genes are TRBV30 and TRBJ1-6, with TRBD1 matching over 10 bases. V lost 4 bases, J lost 10 bases, and 10 bases stayed unmatched. The CDR3 runs to 15 residues. The germline gives CDR1 GTSNPN, CDR2 SVGIG (reference sequence). CDR3 DNA: TGTGCCTGGAACTACCGGGACAGGGGACACTCACCCCTCCACTTT. It encodes CAWNYRDRGHSPLHF.

The genes are TRBV27 and TRBJ2-7; TRBD2 might be the D (6 bases). V gave up 0 bases and J gave up 2 bases, with 11 bases separating them. This CDR3 is built from 15 residues. Germline V gives CDR1 MNHEY, CDR2 SMNVEV (reference sequence). The chain's CDR3 is CASSLSPEGPYEQYF. The DNA for the CDR3 is TGTGCCAGCAGTTTATCGCCGGAGGGACCCTACGAGCAGTACTTC.

This chain joins TRBV4-1 and TRBJ1-3; 8 bases fit TRBD1. The length of the CDR3 is 17 residues. The germline V gene encodes CDR1 MGHRA and CDR2 YSYEKL. V gave up 1 base and J gave up 0 bases; unmatched junction bases: 5. The CDR3 DNA reads TGCGCCAGCAGCCAAGCCTGGGACAGGAGCTCTGGAAACACCATATATTTT. Amino acid sequence: CASSQAWDRSSGNTIYF.

This chain connects TRBV7-5 to TRBJ2-7; the D call TRBD1 from the table was never checked on the DNA. TRBV7-5 is a documented pseudogene. The CDR3 runs to 15 residues. The CDR3 loop is CARSLVRDRLYEQYF. DNA of the CDR3: TGTGCCAGAAGCTTAGTCCGGGACAGACTCTACGAGCAGTACTTC.

The chain is built from TRBV4-1 and TRBJ1-5, with D uncertain. V was trimmed by 0 bases and J by 7 bases, leaving 7 bases between them. Germline CDR1 is MGHRA and CDR2 is YSYEKL. This CDR3 is 13 amino acids long. The CDR3 spells CASSQDPTQPQHF. CDR3 sequence (DNA): TGCGCCAGCAGCCAAGATCCGACCCAGCCCCAGCATTTT.

The V gene is TRBV6-5, the J gene TRBJ2-7, with D perhaps given as TRBD1 or TRBD2 (5 bases each). The V end was cut by 4 bases, the J end by 6 bases, with 7 bases between. CDR1 is MNHEY, CDR2 SVGAGI, per germline. CDR3 length equals 11 residues. CDR3: CASSWGREQYF. As DNA, the CDR3 is TGTGCCAGCAGTTGGGGACGCGAGCAGTACTTC.

The CDR3 DNA is TGTGCCAGCAGTAAACTAGCGGGAAGCTACGAGCAGTACTTC. This codes for CASSKLAGSYEQYF. V is TRBV28 and J is TRBJ2-5; TRBD2 matches 10 bases. The tail of the sequence fits TRBJ2-7 better, so the J call may be wrong. This CDR3 has 14 amino acids. In germline, CDR1 is MDHEN, CDR2 SYDVKM.

This chain connects TRBV10-1 to TRBJ2-1; 12 nucleotides match TRBD2. The CDR3 is 16 amino acids. The ends lost 5 bases at V and 9 bases at J; junction bases unmatched: 11. CDR1 WNHNN and CDR2 SYGVQD come from the germline V gene (reference sequence). The CDR3 sequence: CASSKTSGGYRGEQFF. CDR3 coding DNA: TGCGCCAGCAGTAAGACTAGCGGGGGCTATAGGGGTGAGCAGTTCTTC.

The V and J genes are TRBV7-9 and TRBJ1-1; D uncertain. Looked up from germline, CDR1 is SEHNR and CDR2 is FQNEAQ (reference sequence). This CDR3 is built from 11 residues. V was cut by 1 base and J by 7 bases, with 4 bases left in between. This CDR3 reads CASSLEFEAFF. The CDR3 DNA reads as TGTGCCAGCAGCTTAGAGTTTGAAGCTTTCTTT.

The chain links TRBV6-5 to TRBJ1-2; TRBD1 might be the D (6 bases). The ends were cut back, 10 bases at V and 8 bases at J, with 17 bases in the middle. The CDR3 has 12 residues. Germline V gene data show CDR1 as MNHEY and CDR2 as SVGAGI. The CDR3 nucleotides read TGTGCCACCAAAGCAGGGGCTCGAGGCTACACCTTC. This encodes CATKAGARGYTF.

V and J are TRBV7-3 and TRBJ1-1, with D possibly being TRBD1 (5 bases). This CDR3 region has 16 residues. Germline CDR1 and CDR2: SGHTA and FQGTGA. With 0 bases removed from V and 9 bases from J, the gap between germline ends came to 20 bases. The CDR3 nucleotides are TGTGCCAGCAGCTTAACGTCAGTAACTGGGGGTGAGAAAGCTTTCTTT. Translating it yields CASSLTSVTGGEKAFF.

This clone was seen only once. This chain links TRBV5-1 with TRBJ1-4, with D tentatively TRBD1 (6 bases). From germline, CDR1 is SGHRS and CDR2 YFSETQ. The CDR3 length is 15 residues. V shed 2 bases and J shed 0 bases, with 8 bases lying between them. The CDR3 DNA sequence: TGCGCCAGCAGCTTCGCAGGGGCAACTAATGAAAAACTGTTTTTT. It codes for CASSFAGATNEKLFF. Together with reference TRBV5-1 and TRBJ1-4, the CDR3 gives the full variable domain: KAGVTQTPRYLIKTRGQQVTLSCSPISGHRSVSWYQQTPGQGLQFLFEYFSETQRNKGNFPGRFSGRQFSNSRSEMNVSTLELGDSALYLCASSFAGATNEKLFFGSGTQLSVL.

The CDR3 loop reads CSVDWGGNTIYF. As DNA, the CDR3 is TGCAGCGTTGACTGGGGAGGAAACACCATATATTTT. The chain is built from TRBV29-1 and TRBJ1-3; D is undetermined. The V and J ends lost 3 bases and 4 bases respectively, with 7 bases between them. CDR1 is SQVTM, CDR2 ANQGSEA, per germline. This CDR3 comprises 12 residues.

V usage is TRBV6-5 and J usage is TRBJ1-5; 7 bases line up with TRBD1. This CDR3 spans 15 amino acids. The germline CDR1 and CDR2 sequences are MNHEY and SVGAGI. The V segment lost 5 bases and the J segment 7 bases; nucleotides outside the gene matches: 11. The CDR3 spells CASSRDQTGRQPQHF. The CDR3, as DNA: TGTGCCAGCAGTCGGGACCAGACAGGGCGGCAGCCCCAGCATTTT.

The chain couples TRBV4-2 to TRBJ2-2; the D call may be TRBD1 or TRBD2 (5 bases each). V was trimmed by 4 bases and J by 5 bases, leaving 14 bases between them. This CDR3 region has 15 residues. Per germline, CDR1 LGHNA and CDR2 YNFKEQ. CDR3 in amino acids: CASSPPGPSTGELFF. The CDR3 nucleotides are TGTGCCAGCAGCCCCCCGGGGCCTTCGACCGGGGAGCTGTTTTTT.